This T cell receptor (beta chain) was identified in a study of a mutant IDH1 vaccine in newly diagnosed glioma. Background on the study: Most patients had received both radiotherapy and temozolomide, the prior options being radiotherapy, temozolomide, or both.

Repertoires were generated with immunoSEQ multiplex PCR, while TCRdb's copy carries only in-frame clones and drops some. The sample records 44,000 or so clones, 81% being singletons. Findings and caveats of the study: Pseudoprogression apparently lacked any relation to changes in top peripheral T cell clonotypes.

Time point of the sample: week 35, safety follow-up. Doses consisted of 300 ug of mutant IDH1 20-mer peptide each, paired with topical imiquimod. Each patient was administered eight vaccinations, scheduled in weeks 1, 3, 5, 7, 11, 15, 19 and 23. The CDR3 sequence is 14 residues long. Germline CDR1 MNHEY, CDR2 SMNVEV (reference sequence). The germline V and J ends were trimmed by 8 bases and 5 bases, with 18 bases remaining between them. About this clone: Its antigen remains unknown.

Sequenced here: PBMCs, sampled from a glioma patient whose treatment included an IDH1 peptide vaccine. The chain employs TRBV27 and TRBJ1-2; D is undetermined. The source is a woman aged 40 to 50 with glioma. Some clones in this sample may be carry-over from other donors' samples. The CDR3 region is CASAPRADAYGYTF. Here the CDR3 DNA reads TGTGCCAGCGCCCCGCGGGCCGACGCGTATGGCTACACCTTC.